The 15 T cell receptor beta chains reported below all come from one sample, sequenced in a study of OX40 agonist ivuxolimab in advanced cancers. Sequencing used immunoSEQ multiplex PCR; TCRdb keeps in-frame clones, though not all of them. This sample yields 71,000 or so clones, of which approximately 80% are seen a single time; approximately 8% belongs to the top ten. The sample in question was CD4+ or CD8+ T cells sorted from blood, obtained in a trial of the OX40 agonist ivuxolimab. These receptors originate from an adult with an advanced solid tumor such as melanoma, head and neck, liver or kidney cancer.

The chain joins TRBV30 to TRBJ1-2; D ambiguous. The CDR3 has 16 residues. Trimming removed 5 bases from V and 8 bases from J, with 27 bases in between. From germline, CDR1 is GTSNPN and CDR2 SVGIG (reference sequence). CDR3 in amino acids: CAWDQTTSAGSRGYTF. The CDR3 DNA sequence: TGTGCCTGGGACCAGACTACATCAGCGGGCTCGAGGGGCTACACCTTC.

This rearrangement joins TRBV11-2 to TRBJ2-5, with TRBD2 matching over 13 bases. In germline, CDR1 is SGHAT, CDR2 FQNNGV. This CDR3 has 15 residues. Losses at the gene ends were 4 bases for V and 6 bases for J; bases not matched to a gene: 5. The CDR3 loop reads CASSSGLAGRQTQYF. The CDR3 DNA reads TGTGCCAGCAGCTCGGGACTAGCGGGGAGACAGACCCAGTACTTC.

CDR3 amino acids: CASSDGGGRSEQFF. CDR3 nucleotides: TGTGCCAGCAGTGACGGCGGGGGGCGGTCTGAGCAGTTCTTC. The V call is TRBV2, the J call TRBJ2-1, with 8 bases that match TRBD2. This CDR3 has 14 residues. Germline CDR1 reads SNHLY; CDR2 reads FYNNEI. V was clipped by 3 bases and J by 9 bases; unmatched bases: 7.

V usage is TRBV5-6 and J usage is TRBJ2-7; D unresolved. The CDR3 totals 12 residues. The V end was cut by 0 bases, the J end by 6 bases, with 7 bases between. Germline V CDR1 and CDR2: SGHDT, YYEEEE. The chain's CDR3 is CASSLGWVEQYV. The CDR3 region has the DNA TGTGCCAGCAGCTTGGGATGGGTCGAGCAGTACGTC.

The chain is built from TRBV27 and TRBJ2-7; no reliable D call. Germline V gene sequence: CDR1 MNHEY, CDR2 SMNVEV (reference sequence). This CDR3 is built from 14 residues. V was clipped by 0 bases and J by 1 base, with 7 bases between them. CDR3: CASSLSGRSYEQYF. The CDR3 nucleotides read TGTGCCAGCAGTTTATCGGGCCGATCCTACGAGCAGTACTTC.

The chain employs TRBV9 and TRBJ2-1, with 9 nucleotides matching TRBD2. Germline-derived CDR1 and CDR2 are SGDLS and YYNGEE. This CDR3 is 18 amino acids long. V lost 0 bases and J lost 9; bases outside the gene matches: 16. This chain's CDR3 is CASSVGLYAGGPYGEQFF. CDR3 bases: TGTGCCAGCAGCGTAGGCCTCTACGCGGGAGGGCCTTATGGTGAGCAGTTCTTC.

The sample holds one count of this clone. The chain is built from TRBV6-5 and TRBJ2-5, with D unclear. Trimming cost V 0 bases and J 5 bases, with 7 bases left between them. Germline CDR1 MNHEY, CDR2 SVGAGI. The CDR3 is 13 residues long. The CDR3 DNA is TGTGCCAGCAGTTACTCGAATCTGGAGACCCAGTACTTC. Translation gives CASSYSNLETQYF.

V is TRBV5-1 and J is TRBJ2-5; 9 bases agree with TRBD1. This CDR3 has 14 residues. After removal of 4 bases from V and 5 bases from J, the junction contained 6 bases not matched to a gene. Germline V gives CDR1 SGHRS, CDR2 YFSETQ. This chain's CDR3 is CASSLRDRDETQYF. CDR3 sequence (DNA): TGCGCCAGCAGCCTCCGGGACAGGGATGAGACCCAGTACTTC.

This clone is termed medium-sized. The rearrangement joins TRBV2 to TRBJ1-6; D is ambiguous. CDR3 length equals 12 residues. V lost 5 bases and J lost 8, with 7 bases in between. Germline lookup yields CDR1 SNHLY and CDR2 FYNNEI. CDR3 residues: CASSIGYSPLHF. The CDR3 DNA reads as TGTGCCAGCAGTATAGGGTATTCACCCCTCCACTTT.

V is TRBV2 and J is TRBJ1-4; TRBD1 might be the D (5 bases). The CDR3 length is 15 residues. V was cut by 7 bases and J by 2 bases, with 14 bases left in between. The germline CDR1 and CDR2 sequences are SNHLY and FYNNEI. CDR3 region: CASTGPGGTNEKLFF. In DNA form, the CDR3 reads TGTGCCAGCACGGGCCCGGGGGGGACTAATGAAAAACTGTTTTTT.

This chain uses TRBV9 with TRBJ2-1, with D perhaps matching TRBD1 or TRBD2 (5 bases each). The CDR3 is 16 residues long. Germline CDR1 SGDLS, CDR2 YYNGEE. V lost 0 bases and J 5 bases, leaving 15 bases between the germline ends. CDR3 nucleotide sequence: TGTGCCAGCAGCGTAGAGTGGGGGAGTCAAGACAATGAGCAGTTCTTC. It yields the protein CASSVEWGSQDNEQFF.

The V and J genes are TRBV7-2 and TRBJ2-2; D possibly corresponds to TRBD2 (5 bases). Germline assignment: CDR1 SGHTA and CDR2 FQGNSA. Trimming stripped 0 bases from V and 6 bases from J, with 11 bases between. CDR3 length: 15 amino acids. Here the CDR3 DNA reads TGTGCCAGCAGCTTAGCGGGAGTTGACGCCGGGGAGCTGTTTTTT. It translates to CASSLAGVDAGELFF.

The chain carries TRBV6-5 and TRBJ2-5; a possible D gene is TRBD1 (6 bases). This CDR3 is 15 amino acids long. V lost 6 bases and J lost 3, with 17 bases in between. CDR1 and CDR2 (germline): MNHEY, SVGAGI. The CDR3 DNA sequence: TGTGCCAGCAGCCGCGCGGACAGACCCAAAGAGACCCAGTACTTC. Protein sequence: CASSRADRPKETQYF.

V is TRBV9 and J is TRBJ2-3; no reliable D call. This CDR3 region has 16 residues. Between the trimmed V and J ends, which lost 0 bases and 0 bases, there was a span of 11 bases. Germline V gene sequence: CDR1 SGDLS, CDR2 YYNGEE. CDR3 in amino acids: CASSVDPVSSTDTQYF. The CDR3 DNA reads TGTGCCAGCAGCGTAGACCCAGTTTCTAGCACAGATACGCAGTATTTT.

The chain combines TRBV7-3 with TRBJ1-1, with D uncertain. CDR1 is SGHTA, CDR2 FQGTGA, per germline. CDR3 length: 16 amino acids. The V end lost 5 bases, the J end lost 0 bases, and 16 bases lay between the germline ends. The CDR3 DNA is TGTGCCAGCAGCCTTATAAGCGGGCCGCTGAACACTGAAGCTTTCTTT. Translated: CASSLISGPLNTEAFF.